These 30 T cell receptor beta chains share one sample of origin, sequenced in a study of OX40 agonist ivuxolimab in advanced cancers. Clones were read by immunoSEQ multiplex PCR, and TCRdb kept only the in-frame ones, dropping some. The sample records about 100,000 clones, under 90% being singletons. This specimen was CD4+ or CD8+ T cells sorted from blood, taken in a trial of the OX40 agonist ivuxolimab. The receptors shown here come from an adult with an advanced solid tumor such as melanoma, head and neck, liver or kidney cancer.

Here the CDR3 reads CASSPTSGGTSQFF. The CDR3 coding sequence is TGTGCCAGCAGTCCGACTAGCGGGGGTACGTCGCAGTTCTTC. The V and J genes are TRBV6-6 and TRBJ2-1; 12 bases are shared with TRBD2. This CDR3 is 14 amino acids long. The trim removed 5 bases at V and 12 bases at J, leaving 8 bases unmatched. Germline lookup yields CDR1 MNHNY and CDR2 SVGAGI (reference sequence).

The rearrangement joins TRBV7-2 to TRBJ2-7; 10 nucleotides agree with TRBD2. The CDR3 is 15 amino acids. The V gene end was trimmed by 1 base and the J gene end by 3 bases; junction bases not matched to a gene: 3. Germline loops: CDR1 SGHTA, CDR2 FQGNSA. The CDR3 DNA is TGTGCCAGCAGCTTAGAGGGGACTAGCGTCTACGAGCAGTACTTC. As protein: CASSLEGTSVYEQYF.

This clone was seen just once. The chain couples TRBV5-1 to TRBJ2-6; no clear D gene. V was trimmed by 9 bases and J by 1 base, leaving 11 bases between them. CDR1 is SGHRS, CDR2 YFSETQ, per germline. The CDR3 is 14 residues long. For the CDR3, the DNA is TGCGCCACCACTTGGGGATCTGGGGCCAACGTCCTGACTTTC. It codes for CATTWGSGANVLTF.

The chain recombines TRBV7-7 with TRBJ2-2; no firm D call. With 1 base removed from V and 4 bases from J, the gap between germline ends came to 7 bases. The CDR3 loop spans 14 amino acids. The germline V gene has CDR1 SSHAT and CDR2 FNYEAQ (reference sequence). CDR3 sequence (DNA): TGTGCCAGCAGCTTAGGGTCAGGCACCGGGGAGCTGTTTTTT. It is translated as CASSLGSGTGELFF.

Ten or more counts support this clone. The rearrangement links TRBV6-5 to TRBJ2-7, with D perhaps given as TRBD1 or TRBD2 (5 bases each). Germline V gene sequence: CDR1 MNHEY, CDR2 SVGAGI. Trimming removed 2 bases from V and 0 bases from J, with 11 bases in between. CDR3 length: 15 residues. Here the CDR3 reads CASSYRGLSSYEQYF. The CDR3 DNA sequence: TGTGCCAGCAGTTACCGGGGCCTCAGCTCCTACGAGCAGTACTTC.

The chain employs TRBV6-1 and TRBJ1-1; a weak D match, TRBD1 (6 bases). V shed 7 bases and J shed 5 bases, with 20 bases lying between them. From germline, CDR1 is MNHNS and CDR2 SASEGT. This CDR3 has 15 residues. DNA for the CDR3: TGTGCCAGCATCCGAGGGGGGGCGCCCCGGACTGAAGCTTTCTTT. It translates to CASIRGGAPRTEAFF.

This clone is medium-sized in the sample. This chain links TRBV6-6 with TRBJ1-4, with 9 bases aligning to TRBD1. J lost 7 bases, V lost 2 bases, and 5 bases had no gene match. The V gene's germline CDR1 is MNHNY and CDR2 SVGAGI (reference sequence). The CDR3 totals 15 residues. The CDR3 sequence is CASSYGGTGIEKLFF. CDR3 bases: TGTGCCAGCAGTTACGGGGGGACAGGGATTGAAAAACTGTTTTTT.

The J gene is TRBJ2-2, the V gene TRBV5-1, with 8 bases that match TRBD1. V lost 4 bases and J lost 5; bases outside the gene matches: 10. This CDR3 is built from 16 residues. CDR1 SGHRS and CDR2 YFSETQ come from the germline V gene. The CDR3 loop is CASSGRTGTGTGELFF. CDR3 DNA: TGCGCCAGCAGCGGGAGGACAGGGACGGGTACCGGGGAGCTGTTTTTT.

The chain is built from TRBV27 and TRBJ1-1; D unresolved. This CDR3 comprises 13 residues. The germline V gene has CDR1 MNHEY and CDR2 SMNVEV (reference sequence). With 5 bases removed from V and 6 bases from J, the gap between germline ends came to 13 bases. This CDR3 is CASSHTGFAEAFF. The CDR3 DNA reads TGTGCCAGCAGTCATACCGGGTTCGCTGAAGCTTTCTTT.

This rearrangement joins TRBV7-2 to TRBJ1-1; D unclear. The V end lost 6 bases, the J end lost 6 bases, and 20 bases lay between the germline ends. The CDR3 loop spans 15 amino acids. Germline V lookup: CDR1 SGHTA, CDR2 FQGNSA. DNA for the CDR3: TGTGCCAGCAGTCCCCGCGGCCGCCCCCCTCCTGAAGCTTTCTTT. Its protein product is CASSPRGRPPPEAFF.

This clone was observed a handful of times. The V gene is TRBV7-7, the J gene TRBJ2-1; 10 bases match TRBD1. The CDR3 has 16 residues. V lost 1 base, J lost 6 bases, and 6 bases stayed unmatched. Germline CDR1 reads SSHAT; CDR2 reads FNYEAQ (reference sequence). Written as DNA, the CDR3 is TGTGCCAGCAGCTTAGAGGCGGGGACAGGGGCCAATGAGCAGTTCTTC. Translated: CASSLEAGTGANEQFF.

The chain's CDR3 is CASSPGYEQYF. DNA of the CDR3: TGTGCCAGTAGTCCGGGTTACGAGCAGTACTTC. The V and J genes are TRBV19 and TRBJ2-7; D remains ambiguous. CDR3 length: 11 amino acids. CDR1 and CDR2 (germline): LNHDA, SQIVND (reference sequence). V was clipped by 5 bases and J by 4 bases, with 6 bases between them.

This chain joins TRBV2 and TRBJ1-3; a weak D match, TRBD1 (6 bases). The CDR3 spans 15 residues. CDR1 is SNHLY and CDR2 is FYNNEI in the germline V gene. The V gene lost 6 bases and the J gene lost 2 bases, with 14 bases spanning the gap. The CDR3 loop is CASRNREIAGNTIYF. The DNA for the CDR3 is TGTGCCAGCAGGAACAGGGAAATAGCTGGAAACACCATATATTTT. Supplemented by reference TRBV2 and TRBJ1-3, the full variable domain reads EPEVTQTPSHQVTQMGQEVILRCVPISNHLYFYWYRQILGQKVEFLVSFYNNEISEKSEIFDDQFSVERPDGSNFTLKIRSTKLEDSAMYFCASRNREIAGNTIYFGEGSWLTVV.

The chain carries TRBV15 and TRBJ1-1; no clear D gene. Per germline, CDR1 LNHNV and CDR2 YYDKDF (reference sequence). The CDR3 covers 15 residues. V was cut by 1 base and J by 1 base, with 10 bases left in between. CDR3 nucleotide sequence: TGTGCCACCAGCAGAGGAACGGTGGGGAACACTGAAGCTTTCTTT. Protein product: CATSRGTVGNTEAFF.

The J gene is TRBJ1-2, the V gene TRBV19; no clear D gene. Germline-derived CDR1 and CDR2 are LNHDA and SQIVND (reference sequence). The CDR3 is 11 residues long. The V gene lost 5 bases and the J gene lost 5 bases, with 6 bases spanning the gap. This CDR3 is CASSEGYGYTF. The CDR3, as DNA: TGTGCCAGTAGTGAGGGTTATGGCTACACCTTC.

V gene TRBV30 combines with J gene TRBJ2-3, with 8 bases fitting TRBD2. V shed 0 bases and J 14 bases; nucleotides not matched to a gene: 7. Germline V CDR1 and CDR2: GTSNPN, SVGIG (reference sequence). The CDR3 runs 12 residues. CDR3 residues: CAWSVGTSRWYF. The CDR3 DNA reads TGTGCCTGGAGTGTTGGGACTAGTAGGTGGTATTTT. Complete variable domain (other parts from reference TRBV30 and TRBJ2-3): SQTIHQWPATLVQPVGSPLSLECTVEGTSNPNLYWYRQAAGRGLQLLFYSVGIGQISSEVPQNLSASRPQDRQFILSSKKLLLSDSGFYLCAWSVGTSRWYFGPGTRLTVL.

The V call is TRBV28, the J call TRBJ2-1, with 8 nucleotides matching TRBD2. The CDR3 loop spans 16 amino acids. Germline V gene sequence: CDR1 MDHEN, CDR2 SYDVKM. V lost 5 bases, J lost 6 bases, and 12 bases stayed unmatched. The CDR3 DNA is TGTGCCAGCAGTCCCTCAGCGGGAGTCGGAGGCAATGAGCAGTTCTTC. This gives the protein CASSPSAGVGGNEQFF.

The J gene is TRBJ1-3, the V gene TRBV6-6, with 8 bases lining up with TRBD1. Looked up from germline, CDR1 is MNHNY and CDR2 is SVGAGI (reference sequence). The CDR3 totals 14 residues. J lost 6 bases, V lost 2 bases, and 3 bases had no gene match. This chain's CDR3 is CASSYRQGPNTIYF. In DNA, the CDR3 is TGTGCCAGCAGTTACCGACAGGGGCCAAACACCATATATTTT.

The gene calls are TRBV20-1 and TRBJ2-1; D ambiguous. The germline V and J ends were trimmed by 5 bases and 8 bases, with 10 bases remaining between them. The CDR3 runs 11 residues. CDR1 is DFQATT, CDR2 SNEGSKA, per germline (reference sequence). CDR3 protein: CSAEGGDEQFF. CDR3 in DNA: TGCAGTGCTGAAGGCGGCGATGAGCAGTTCTTC.

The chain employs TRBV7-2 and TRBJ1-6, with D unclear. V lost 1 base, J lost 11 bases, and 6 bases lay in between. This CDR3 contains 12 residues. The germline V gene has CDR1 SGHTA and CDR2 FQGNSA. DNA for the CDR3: TGTGCCAGCAGCTTAGGAGGGACACCCCTCCACTTT. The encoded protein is CASSLGGTPLHF.

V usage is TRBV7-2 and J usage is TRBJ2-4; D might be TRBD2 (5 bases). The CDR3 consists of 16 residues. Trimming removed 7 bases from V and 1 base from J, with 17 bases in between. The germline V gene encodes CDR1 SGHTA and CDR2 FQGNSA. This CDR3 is CASTILASGAKNIQYF. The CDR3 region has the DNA TGTGCCAGCACCATTCTAGCTTCCGGGGCCAAAAACATTCAGTACTTC.

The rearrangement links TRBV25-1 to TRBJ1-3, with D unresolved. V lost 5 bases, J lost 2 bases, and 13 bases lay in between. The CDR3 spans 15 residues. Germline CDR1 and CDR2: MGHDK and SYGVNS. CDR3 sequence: CASSMEGLPGNTIYF. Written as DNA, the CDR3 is TGTGCCAGCAGTATGGAGGGCCTCCCTGGAAACACCATATATTTT.

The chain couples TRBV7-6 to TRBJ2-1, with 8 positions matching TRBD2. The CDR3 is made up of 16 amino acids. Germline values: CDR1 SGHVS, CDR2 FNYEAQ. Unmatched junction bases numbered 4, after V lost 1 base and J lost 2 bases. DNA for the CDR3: TGTGCCAGCAGCTTAGGGTTAGCGGGGCCCTACAATGAGCAGTTCTTC. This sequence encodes CASSLGLAGPYNEQFF.

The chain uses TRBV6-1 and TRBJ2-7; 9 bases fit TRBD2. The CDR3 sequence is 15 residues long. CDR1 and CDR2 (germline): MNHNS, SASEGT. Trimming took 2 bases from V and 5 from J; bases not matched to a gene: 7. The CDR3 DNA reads TGTGCCAGCAGTGAAAAGCTAGCGGGAAACGACGAGCAGTACTTC. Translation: CASSEKLAGNDEQYF.

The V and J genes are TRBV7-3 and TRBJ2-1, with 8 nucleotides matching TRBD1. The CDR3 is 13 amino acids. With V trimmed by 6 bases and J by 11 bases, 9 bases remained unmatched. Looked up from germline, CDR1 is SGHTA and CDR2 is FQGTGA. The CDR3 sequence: CASRHSDRGQQFF. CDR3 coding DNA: TGTGCCAGCAGACATAGTGACAGGGGACAGCAGTTCTTC.

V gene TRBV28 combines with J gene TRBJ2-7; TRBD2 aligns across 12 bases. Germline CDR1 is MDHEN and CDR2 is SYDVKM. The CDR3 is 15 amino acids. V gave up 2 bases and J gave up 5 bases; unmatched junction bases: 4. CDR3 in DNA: TGTGCCAGCAGTTTAGAGACTAGCGGGAGCAACGAGCAGTACTTC. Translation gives CASSLETSGSNEQYF.

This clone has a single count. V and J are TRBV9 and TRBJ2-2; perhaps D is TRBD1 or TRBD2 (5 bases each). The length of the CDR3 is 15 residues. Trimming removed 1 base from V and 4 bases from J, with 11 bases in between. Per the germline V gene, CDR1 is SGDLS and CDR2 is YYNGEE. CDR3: CASSVLEGTTGELFF. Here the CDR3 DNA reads TGTGCCAGCAGCGTATTAGAAGGGACCACCGGGGAGCTGTTTTTT. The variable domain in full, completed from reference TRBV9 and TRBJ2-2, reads DSGVTQTPKHLITATGQRVTLRCSPRSGDLSVYWYQQSLDQGLQFLIQYYNGEERAKGNILERFSAQQFPDLHSELNLSSLELGDSALYFCASSVLEGTTGELFFGEGSRLTVL.

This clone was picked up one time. The CDR3 DNA sequence: TGCGCCAGCCCGGTCAGGGGGCAGGACACTGAAGCTTTCTTT. Its protein product is CASPVRGQDTEAFF. The chain uses TRBV10-1 and TRBJ1-1; 8 nucleotides line up with TRBD1. Trimming took 8 bases from V and 3 from J; bases not matched to a gene: 8. Per the germline V gene, CDR1 is WNHNN and CDR2 is SYGVQD (reference sequence). The CDR3 runs to 14 residues.

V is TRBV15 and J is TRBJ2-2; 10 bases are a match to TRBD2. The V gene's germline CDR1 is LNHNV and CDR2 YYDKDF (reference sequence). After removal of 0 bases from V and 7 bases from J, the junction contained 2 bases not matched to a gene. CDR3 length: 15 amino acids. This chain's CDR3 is CATSRDQREGGELFF. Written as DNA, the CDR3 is TGTGCCACCAGCAGAGATCAGCGGGAGGGCGGGGAGCTGTTTTTT.

The CDR3 DNA sequence: TGTGCCAGCAACGAGGGGCGATCCGAGCAGTACTTC. Its translation is CASNEGRSEQYF. The genes are TRBV6-6 and TRBJ2-7; D assignment may be TRBD1 or TRBD2 (5 bases each). The CDR3 runs 12 residues. The germline gives CDR1 MNHNY, CDR2 SVGAGI (reference sequence). V gave up 7 bases and J gave up 6 bases, with 13 bases separating them.